This T cell receptor beta chain emerged from a study of T cell responses to AZD1222 COVID-19 vaccine (dated by TCRdb to about 2021). With regard to the full study: A total of around 240 trial participants underwent TCR sequencing, of whom some 210 received two doses of AZD1222 and around 26 received two doses of the MenACWY control vaccine. Trial participants were enrolled by age into subgroups of 18-55, 56-69 and 70-plus years, and 148, 28 and 57 TCR-sequenced participants, respectively, were included in these subgroups.

The time point label here, explained by the study, means: baseline before first vaccination. The sample's treatment or condition label, decoded: meningococcal conjugate vaccine given as trial control. Samples from vaccinated people were obtained from the UK trials COV001 and COV002, which included a single-blind randomized controlled phase 2/3 trial of AZD1222 (ChAdOx1 nCoV-19) in healthy adults. For TCRbeta chain sequencing, PBMC samples were collected from trial participants at day 0 and at day 28 after the second dose. General conclusions and limits of the study: Reportedly, almost half of the unique spike-specific TCRs recognized epitopes lying outside the regions that are mutated in the B.1.351 and B.1.1.7 variants. In the small 56-69-year group, the increase in depth fell short of significance, most likely because of low power. Participants were mostly white British, with more females than males. The authors suggested clonal diversity may have been underestimated. Conclusions about previously exposed vaccinees were limited because only a handful of AZD1222 recipients were SARS-CoV-2 seropositive at baseline. After two AZD1222 doses, both the breadth and the depth of spike-specific TCRs were significantly higher than at day 0 and than in MenACWY recipients. Because no day 14 peak-response samples were available, repertoires were characterized only after the peak T cell response. The vaccine-associated CD4 TCRs covered the entire spike protein, and the dominant responses fell in regions 160-218 and 743-854.

The CDR3 regions of human TCRbeta chains were analyzed by immunosequencing. In the original analysis: TCRs in the repertoires were compared against a reference library of SARS-CoV-2-specific TCRs that had been generated with the MIRA antigen-specificity platform. Breadth meant the fraction of unique TCRs that were SARS-CoV-2-associated, whereas depth meant the fraction of total T cells that were SARS-CoV-2-associated. Each spike-specific TCR was assigned to its reactive spike region and to a CD4 or CD8 class using the MIRA data. Log10-transformed breadth and depth values were compared by one-way ANOVA with Sidak's multiple comparisons tests. The table was pulled from immuneACCESS by TCRdb, which kept in-frame rearrangements only. Such tables lose some clones; where checked, under half of the loss comes from unresolved V genes, and the rest has no known cause. V, J and clone size are those of that table, while D and trimming were read from the DNA. The sample table shows roughly 89,000 clones, and 70% to 90% are seen once. Of the sample, around 4.5% is held by the ten largest clones.

Comments on this clone: Its antigen is not yet known. Per-base quality was not reported, and no clone a single base away is much larger than it.

This TCR was recovered from an adult in good health. Specimen: peripheral blood, collected on day 0 of MenACWY control vaccination.

The CDR3 protein is CASSFDSLNYGYTF. The DNA is TGTGCCAGCAGCTTTGACTCACTGAACTATGGCTACACCTTC. The chain was built from TRBV7-2 and TRBJ1-2; confidence is insufficient to name the D gene. At the junction V is shortened by 3 bases and J by 2 bases, with 10 bases in between. The germline V gene yields SGHTA for CDR1 and FQGNSA for CDR2. The cysteine opens and the phenylalanine closes a CDR3 of 14 amino acids. This entry keeps only the CDR3 DNA: 42 bases, framed from base 1.